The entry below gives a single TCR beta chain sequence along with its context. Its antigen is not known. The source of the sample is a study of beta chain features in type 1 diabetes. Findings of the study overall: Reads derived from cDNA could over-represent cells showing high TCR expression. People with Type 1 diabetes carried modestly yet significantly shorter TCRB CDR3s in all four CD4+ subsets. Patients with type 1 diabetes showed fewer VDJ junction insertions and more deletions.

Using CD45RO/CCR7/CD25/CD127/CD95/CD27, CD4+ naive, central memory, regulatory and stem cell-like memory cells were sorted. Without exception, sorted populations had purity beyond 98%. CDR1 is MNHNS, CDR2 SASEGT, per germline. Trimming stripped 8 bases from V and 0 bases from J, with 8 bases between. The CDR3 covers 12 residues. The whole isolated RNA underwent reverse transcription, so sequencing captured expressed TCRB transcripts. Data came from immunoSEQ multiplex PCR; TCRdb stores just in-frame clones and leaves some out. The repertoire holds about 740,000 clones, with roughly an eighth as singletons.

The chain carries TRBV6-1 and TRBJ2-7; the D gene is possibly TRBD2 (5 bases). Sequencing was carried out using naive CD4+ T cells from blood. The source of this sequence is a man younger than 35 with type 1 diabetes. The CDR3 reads CASRDFSYEQYF. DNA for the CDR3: TGTGCCAGCCGGGATTTCTCCTACGAGCAGTACTTC.